A selection of T cell receptor beta chains follows, all from one sample in a study of diagnostic markers for celiac disease. TCRdb re-called the reads; every CDR3 protein appears as one record, without DNA. The sample data list some 730 distinct CDR3 sequences. Sequencing was carried out using either unsorted cells or a sorted T cell fraction (not recorded which). These receptors came from a human donor. CDR3s include the opening cysteine and the closing phenylalanine or tryptophan. Clone size is not always given. Where it is, it says once, few, many or a class for expanded clones.

j_call	clone_size	v_call	cdr3_aa
TRBJ2-7	medium-sized	TRBV10-3	CATMPTDRGTEQYF
TRBJ2-1	NA	TRBV7-7	CASSRGVDNEQFF
TRBJ2-2	NA	TRBV20-1	CSARDDWTGELFF
TRBJ2-5	NA	TRBV24-1	CATSDNLVQEKETQYF
TRBJ1-1	large	TRBV4-3	CASSQDFDRDTEAFF
TRBJ2-2	NA	TRBV6-5	CASSFEAGGGTGELFF
TRBJ2-1	medium-sized	TRBV5-4	CASSPMGDEQFF
TRBJ2-7	medium-sized	TRBV20-1	CSAWRWGTYEQYF
TRBJ2-4	medium-sized	TRBV20-1	CSAHPPGTGDPAKNIQYF
TRBJ1-1	NA	TRBV7-9	CASSPDPGTGTNEAFF
TRBJ2-3	NA	TRBV7-6	CASTLGTHFTDTQYF
TRBJ1-1	NA	TRBV2	CASSPFSQGYTEAFF
TRBJ2-3	NA	TRBV2	CATSGRVGLPTITDTQYF
TRBJ1-5	NA	TRBV7-9	CASSTDGFNQPQHF
TRBJ1-3	large	TRBV6-5	CASSPQEALSGNTIYF
TRBJ2-7	medium-sized	TRBV4-3	CASSQGQGAYEQYF
TRBJ1-1	large	TRBV29-1	CSAKTGDTEAFF
TRBJ1-6	medium-sized	TRBV28	CASSLEGQALHF
TRBJ2-1	NA	TRBV4-3	CASSQDWTSGSNEQFF
TRBJ2-7	NA	TRBV7-2	CASSLDSGRGSEQYF
TRBJ1-2	NA	TRBV7-2	CASSENIGGTGADYGYTF
TRBJ1-2	large	TRBV7-2	CASSLQGYGYTF
TRBJ2-1	medium-sized	TRBV7-2	CASSLSRDYNEQFF
TRBJ2-7	NA	TRBV20-1	CSAESSGTGASYEQYF
TRBJ1-2	NA	TRBV7-6	CASSFEGYGYTF
TRBJ2-6	NA	TRBV4-3	CASSHNREVGANVLTF